A single TCR beta chain is shown here with its context. The antigen remains undetermined. At one of its ends the junction is not consistent with the germline gene, which may arise from a read error. The authors amplified TCR beta CDR3 regions from RNA transcripts. HTBI primers were used in a first-round RT-PCR, which preceded a second-round multiplex PCR. TCRdb re-derived calls from the multiplex PCR reads in MiXCR, one entry per CDR3 protein. The sample lists around 1.1 million distinct CDR3 sequences, 35% to 40% occurring once. These data come from a study of Graves' ophthalmopathy and Graves' hyperthyroidism. Findings and caveats of the study: It was with 70.59% sensitivity and about 72% specificity that the model predicted ophthalmopathy progression.

Exclusion covered patients with other autoimmune diseases or uncontrolled infections (as well as pregnancy or lactation). Diagnostic conclusions were grounded in clinical symptoms, serum thyroxine, TRAb, thyroid ultrasound and orbital computed tomography. The sequence derives from an adult man with Graves' hyperthyroidism. The sample taken for sequencing was peripheral blood or thyroid tissue (not recorded which).

In DNA form, the CDR3 reads TGTGCCAGCAGCGTCGACCTAGCGGGAGGGCGTTACGAGCGGTACTTC. Its translation is CASSVDLAGGRYERYF. The rearrangement joins TRBV11-2 to TRBJ2-7; 12 nucleotides line up with TRBD2. CDR3 length equals 16 residues. Looked up from germline, CDR1 is SGHAT and CDR2 is FQNNGV.